The source of this T cell receptor (beta chain) is a study of OX40 agonist ivuxolimab in advanced cancers. The wider study: People in dose escalation had one of these cancers: hepatocellular carcinoma, melanoma, renal cell or head and neck cancer.

The assay was immunoSEQ multiplex PCR, and TCRdb's table has in-frame clones only and misses some. The sample contains roughly 66,000 clones, 75% to 85% of which appear only once. Study findings and constraints: Clones of CD4+ and CD8+ blood T cells grew by week 6 at doses of 0.1 to 3.0 mg/kg. The 0.1-3.0 mg/kg partial responders had among the lowest clonal expansion. Certain nonresponders likewise exhibited a low normalized T-cell clonal expansion.

Trimming pared 6 bases from V and 6 bases from J, leaving 14 bases between. Looked up from germline, CDR1 is MNHNS and CDR2 is SASEGT. CDR3 length equals 14 residues. Concerning this clone: Its specificity is unknown.

The chain employs TRBV6-1 and TRBJ2-2; D might be TRBD1 (6 bases). Sequences were derived from CD4+ or CD8+ T cells sorted from blood, sampled in a trial of the OX40 agonist ivuxolimab. The receptor was isolated from an adult with an advanced solid tumor such as melanoma, head and neck, liver or kidney cancer. This CDR3 reads CASSLTGSAGELFF. The CDR3 coding sequence is TGTGCCAGCAGCCTCACAGGGAGCGCCGGGGAGCTGTTTTTT.